What follows are 7 T cell receptor beta chains derived from one specimen sequenced in a study of blood T cell repertoires in COVID-19. The table came from immunoSEQ multiplex PCR; TCRdb's copy has only in-frame clones and leaves some out. This sample has about 310,000 clones, with over 75% found just once. Sample: peripheral blood. The source is a man aged 45-65 years with active or convalescent COVID-19.

The rearrangement links TRBV20-1 to TRBJ1-2, with 7 bases identical to TRBD1. The V gene's germline CDR1 is DFQATT and CDR2 SNEGSKA (reference sequence). The CDR3 runs to 12 residues. With 3 bases clipped from V and 7 bases from J, the junction kept 5 bases outside the gene matches. The CDR3 nucleotides are TGCAGTGCTAGTAAGACAGGGTTTGGCTACACCTTC. Its translation is CSASKTGFGYTF.

The chain employs TRBV11-2 and TRBJ2-3, with 10 bases aligning to TRBD2. The CDR3 contains 19 residues. The germline CDR1 and CDR2 sequences are SGHAT and FQNNGV. Trimming took 5 bases from V and 0 from J; bases not matched to a gene: 14. The CDR3 loop reads CASSPGAGLAGASTDTQYF. The CDR3 nucleotides are TGTGCCAGCAGCCCCGGGGCGGGGCTAGCGGGGGCCAGCACAGATACGCAGTATTTT.

Concerning this clone itself: Other DNA sequences of this sample code for an identical CDR3. V gene TRBV29-1 combines with J gene TRBJ1-1; 9 nucleotides line up with TRBD1. Per the germline V gene, CDR1 is SQVTM and CDR2 is ANQGSEA. J lost 3 bases, V lost 6 bases, and 2 bases had no gene match. The CDR3 loop spans 12 amino acids. The CDR3 DNA reads as TGCAGCGTCCGACAGGGGGACACTGAAGCTTTCTTT. Translated, it gives CSVRQGDTEAFF.

The chain combines TRBV4-2 with TRBJ2-7; TRBD2 aligns across 16 bases. The CDR3 runs to 22 residues. V shed 4 bases and J 2 bases; nucleotides not matched to a gene: 20. In germline, CDR1 is LGHNA, CDR2 YNFKEQ. The CDR3 reads CASSLTAGQGLGLAGGPYEQYF. In DNA form, the CDR3 reads TGTGCCAGCAGCCTGACTGCGGGACAGGGTTTGGGACTAGCGGGAGGGCCCTACGAGCAGTACTTC.

The chain carries TRBV6-5 and TRBJ1-3; D is unresolved. With 0 bases removed from V and 7 bases from J, the gap between germline ends came to 7 bases. This CDR3 is built from 13 residues. Germline-derived CDR1 and CDR2 are MNHEY and SVGAGI. The CDR3 coding sequence is TGTGCCAGCAGTTACTCGACGGGGAACACCATATATTTT. It translates to CASSYSTGNTIYF.

V usage is TRBV2 and J usage is TRBJ2-1; a weak D match, TRBD1 (6 bases). The germline V gene has CDR1 SNHLY and CDR2 FYNNEI. This CDR3 is 12 amino acids long. Trimming took 8 bases from V and 9 from J, leaving 14 bases between them. CDR3 nucleotides: TGTGCCAGCTTGGAACAGGGACGTGAGCAGTTCTTC. The encoded protein is CASLEQGREQFF.

The rearrangement joins TRBV2 to TRBJ2-2; the D gene is possibly TRBD2 (5 bases). In germline, CDR1 is SNHLY, CDR2 FYNNEI. Trimming cost V 6 bases and J 3 bases, with 17 bases left between them. There are 16 residues in the CDR3. The CDR3 region is CASRLEGGYDTGELFF. In DNA form, the CDR3 reads TGTGCCAGCAGGTTAGAGGGCGGGTATGACACCGGGGAGCTGTTTTTT.